Each of the 30 T cell receptor beta chains below was sequenced from the same sample in a study of T cell responses to AZD1222 COVID-19 vaccine (dated by TCRdb to 2020 to 2022). This specimen's time point label, interpreted: about 28 days (+/-7) after the second vaccine dose. Preparation of the library involved the immunoSEQ multiplex PCR assay. TCRdb took over this immuneACCESS table, retaining in-frame rearrangements with V and J assigned. Such tables are incomplete; in checked studies, under half of the missing clones stem from an unresolved V gene, and the remainder is unexplained. The sample table records 70,000 to 90,000 clones; around 85% of these occur just once. Of the sample, 9% to 14% is held by the ten largest clones. The sample in question was peripheral blood, obtained 28 days after the second AZD1222 dose. Receptors were obtained from an adult who received the AZD1222 COVID-19 vaccine.

Only a few counts were recorded for this clone. This sequence joins TRBV19 and TRBJ1-1; 7 nucleotides line up with TRBD1. V shed 10 bases, J shed 5 bases, and the junction held 16 bases outside the gene matches. CDR1 LNHDA and CDR2 SQIVND come from the germline V gene (reference sequence). This CDR3 region has 15 residues. CDR3 amino acids: CATNEVPTGLTEAFF. The CDR3 nucleotides read TGTGCCACCAATGAAGTCCCGACAGGGTTGACTGAAGCTTTCTTT.

V gene TRBV6-5 combines with J gene TRBJ1-1; possibly TRBD1 for D (6 bases). The V end lost 7 bases, the J end lost 3 bases, and 18 bases lay between the germline ends. Germline-derived CDR1 and CDR2 are MNHEY and SVGAGI. There are 15 residues in the CDR3. The CDR3 DNA follows: TGTGCCAGCATCGGGGGCACGGGGGGAGACACTGAAGCTTTCTTT. Its translation: CASIGGTGGDTEAFF.

The V gene is TRBV28, the J gene TRBJ2-3; 9 bases match TRBD1. Per the germline V gene, CDR1 is MDHEN and CDR2 is SYDVKM. V shed 5 bases and J 3 bases; nucleotides not matched to a gene: 6. This CDR3 comprises 15 residues. CDR3 bases: TGTGCCAGCAGTCCACAGGGGGCAGCGACAGATACGCAGTATTTT. This encodes CASSPQGAATDTQYF.

The chain is built from TRBV9 and TRBJ2-2; 7 bases line up with TRBD1. The trim removed 4 bases at V and 6 bases at J, leaving 9 bases unmatched. The germline V gene encodes CDR1 SGDLS and CDR2 YYNGEE. CDR3 length equals 15 residues. In DNA form, the CDR3 reads TGTGCCAGCAGCCTTGCCGGGACAGTTCCCGGGGAGCTGTTTTTT. It encodes CASSLAGTVPGELFF.

This clone was observed a single time. The V call is TRBV23-1, the J call TRBJ2-5; 7 nucleotides match TRBD1. TRBV23-1 is an ORF, and what it does is uncertain. V was clipped by 2 bases and J by 4 bases; unmatched bases: 10. The CDR3 loop spans 16 amino acids. The CDR3: CASSQARDSPVETQYF. The CDR3 nucleotides read TGCGCCAGCAGTCAAGCCCGGGACAGTCCCGTAGAGACCCAGTACTTC.

V gene TRBV19 combines with J gene TRBJ1-6, with 10 bases fitting TRBD1. CDR1 is LNHDA, CDR2 SQIVND, per germline (reference sequence). The CDR3 sequence is 14 residues long. V lost 9 bases to trimming and J lost 7 bases; unmatched junction nucleotides: 6. The CDR3 is CASRQGADNSPLHF. CDR3 DNA: TGTGCCAGCAGACAGGGGGCAGACAATTCACCCCTCCACTTT.

The V gene is TRBV19, the J gene TRBJ1-2; D perhaps matches TRBD1 (5 bases). CDR3 length: 13 amino acids. Germline CDR1 LNHDA, CDR2 SQIVND (reference sequence). V lost 7 bases to trimming and J lost 3 bases, with 12 bases between them. The CDR3 nucleotides are TGTGCCAGTACCCGGGACGACTACTATGGCTACACCTTC. Amino acids: CASTRDDYYGYTF.

The gene calls are TRBV7-2 and TRBJ2-1; 9 nucleotides align to TRBD2. CDR1 is SGHTA, CDR2 FQGNSA, per germline. The CDR3 covers 15 residues. J lost 2 bases, V lost 7 bases, and 6 bases had no gene match. The CDR3 region has the DNA TGTGCCAGCATCCCGCGGGGGGGCGCCTACAATGAGCAGTTCTTC. It translates to CASIPRGGAYNEQFF.

This chain uses TRBV29-1 with TRBJ2-3; no clear D gene. Germline CDR1 reads SQVTM; CDR2 reads ANQGSEA. V was cut by 5 bases and J by 2 bases, with 8 bases left in between. This CDR3 comprises 12 residues. In DNA form, the CDR3 reads TGCAGCGTTAAGGCATCCACAGATACGCAGTATTTT. It translates to CSVKASTDTQYF.

The V and J genes are TRBV7-8 and TRBJ1-6; TRBD1 agrees at 7 bases. CDR3 length: 16 amino acids. V lost 5 bases and J lost 5; bases outside the gene matches: 9. Per germline, CDR1 SGHVS and CDR2 FQNEAQ. DNA of the CDR3: TGTGCCAGCAGCCCCACCGGGACAGAGAATAATTCACCCCTCCACTTT. Its translation is CASSPTGTENNSPLHF.

The chain carries TRBV19 and TRBJ1-1, with 7 bases fitting TRBD1. CDR1 is LNHDA, CDR2 SQIVND, per germline (reference sequence). The CDR3 is 18 residues long. V lost 1 base to trimming and J lost 1 base; unmatched junction nucleotides: 12. The CDR3 DNA reads as TGTGCCAGTAGTATAGGGTGGGACAGAATTACCGAGAACACTGAAGCTTTCTTT. Amino acids: CASSIGWDRITENTEAFF.

The rearrangement uses TRBV28 and TRBJ2-7; D remains ambiguous. The CDR3 runs to 14 residues. Germline V gene sequence: CDR1 MDHEN, CDR2 SYDVKM. V was cut by 2 bases and J by 0 bases, with 8 bases left in between. CDR3 protein: CASSLLSSSYEQYF. Written as DNA, the CDR3 is TGTGCCAGCAGTTTACTTAGCTCCTCCTACGAGCAGTACTTC. Filled out from reference TRBV28 and TRBJ2-7, the complete variable domain reads DVKVTQSSRYLVKRTGEKVFLECVQDMDHENMFWYRQDPGLGLRLIYFSYDVKMKEKGDIPEGYSVSREKKERFSLILESASTNQTSMYLCASSLLSSSYEQYFGPGTRLTVT.

The chain employs TRBV28 and TRBJ1-2; no firm D call. The CDR3 runs to 13 residues. Trimming cost V 3 bases and J 2 bases, with 7 bases left between them. Per germline, CDR1 MDHEN and CDR2 SYDVKM. The CDR3 reads CASSFEENYGYTF. In nucleotides, the CDR3 is TGTGCCAGCAGTTTTGAGGAGAACTATGGCTACACCTTC.

This clone is categorized as medium-sized. The chain combines TRBV27 with TRBJ1-1; 8 nucleotides match TRBD1. Trimming cost V 6 bases and J 2 bases; bases outside gene matches: 5. Germline loops: CDR1 MNHEY, CDR2 SMNVEV (reference sequence). CDR3 size: 14 residues. The CDR3 bases are TGTGCCAGCAGAGCGACAGGGGCTAACACTGAAGCTTTCTTT. It translates to CASRATGANTEAFF.

V is TRBV7-9 and J is TRBJ1-1; D possibly corresponds to TRBD1 (6 bases). The CDR3 sequence is 17 residues long. CDR1 is SEHNR and CDR2 is FQNEAQ in the germline V gene (reference sequence). Trimming pared 8 bases from V and 5 bases from J, leaving 27 bases between. The CDR3 protein is CASGGGGTLSQGTEAFF. In DNA, the CDR3 is TGTGCCAGCGGAGGGGGAGGTACGCTAAGCCAGGGGACTGAAGCTTTCTTT.

CDR3 nucleotide sequence: TGTGCCAGCAGTTACGTGGGGGCAAGCCAGCCCCAGCATTTT. Amino acid sequence: CASSYVGASQPQHF. This chain joins TRBV6-2 or TRBV6-3 and TRBJ1-5; TRBD1 might be the D (6 bases). Per the germline V gene, CDR1 is MNHEY and CDR2 is SVGEGT. V was clipped by 2 bases and J by 7 bases, with 12 bases between them. The CDR3 has 14 residues.

The rearrangement links TRBV27 to TRBJ2-5, with D possibly matching TRBD2 (6 bases). Trimming stripped 5 bases from V and 5 bases from J, with 12 bases between. CDR1 is MNHEY, CDR2 SMNVEV, per germline (reference sequence). The CDR3 length is 13 residues. The CDR3 sequence is CASSQGLRETQYF. In DNA, the CDR3 is TGTGCCAGCAGTCAGGGACTGCGGGAGACCCAGTACTTC.

J is TRBJ2-7 and V is TRBV6-6; 10 positions agree with TRBD2. CDR1 and CDR2 (germline): MNHNY, SVGAGI (reference sequence). The CDR3 consists of 15 residues. V shed 7 bases, J shed 0 bases, and the junction held 6 bases outside the gene matches. The CDR3 reads CASKSSGRSSYEQYF. Here the CDR3 DNA reads TGTGCCAGCAAATCTAGCGGGAGATCCTCCTACGAGCAGTACTTC.

The CDR3 DNA follows: TGTGCCAGCAGTTACCGAGGGACAACTCGGAATTCACCCCTCCACTTT. Encoded protein: CASSYRGTTRNSPLHF. The J gene is TRBJ1-6, the V gene TRBV6-2 or TRBV6-3; D may be TRBD1 (6 bases). The V gene lost 2 bases and the J gene lost 7 bases, with 15 bases spanning the gap. Germline CDR1 reads MNHEY; CDR2 reads SVGEGT. CDR3 size: 16 residues.

The chain employs TRBV7-9 and TRBJ1-4; D gene ambiguous. The length of the CDR3 is 16 residues. Germline lookup yields CDR1 SEHNR and CDR2 FQNEAQ (reference sequence). Trimming removed 2 bases at V and 1 base at J, with 11 bases between. CDR3 DNA: TGTGCCAGCAGCTTAAATGGTGTGGGAACTAATGAAAAACTGTTTTTT. This encodes CASSLNGVGTNEKLFF.

This clone was counted once. The V gene is TRBV19, the J gene TRBJ1-5, with D possibly TRBD1 on 6 matching bases. Germline values: CDR1 LNHDA, CDR2 SQIVND (reference sequence). The CDR3 totals 17 residues. Trimming took off 4 bases at V and 2 bases at J, with 18 bases between the two ends. CDR3 DNA: TGTGCCAGTAGTAACACCATTAGGGGGGATGGCAATCAGCCCCAGCATTTT. Protein product: CASSNTIRGDGNQPQHF.

V and J are TRBV2 and TRBJ1-5; D may be TRBD1 (5 bases). The CDR3 consists of 13 residues. V lost 4 bases, J lost 5 bases, and 9 bases lay in between. CDR1 and CDR2 from the germline V gene are SNHLY and FYNNEI. CDR3 residues: CASSVGRDQPQHF. CDR3 nucleotide sequence: TGTGCCAGCAGTGTGGGCAGGGATCAGCCCCAGCATTTT.

Only a few counts were recorded for this clone. The rearrangement links TRBV20-1 to TRBJ1-1; D uncertain. Germline lookup yields CDR1 DFQATT and CDR2 SNEGSKA (reference sequence). The CDR3 totals 13 residues. The V gene lost 3 bases and the J gene lost 13 bases, with 21 bases spanning the gap. This chain's CDR3 is CSASSGAFMSGFF. For the CDR3, the DNA is TGCAGTGCTAGTAGTGGAGCCTTTATGAGTGGTTTCTTT.

The CDR3 sequence: CSVVQGFEGYTF. CDR3 coding DNA: TGCAGCGTTGTACAGGGATTTGAGGGCTACACCTTC. J is TRBJ1-2 and V is TRBV29-1; TRBD1 might be the D (6 bases). CDR3 length: 12 amino acids. From germline, CDR1 is SQVTM and CDR2 ANQGSEA. V was trimmed by 4 bases and J by 8 bases, leaving 14 bases between them.

The rearrangement joins TRBV7-6 to TRBJ1-3, with 7 nucleotides matching TRBD1. The CDR3 covers 16 residues. From germline, CDR1 is SGHVS and CDR2 FNYEAQ. Trimming at V came to 0 bases and at J to 5 bases, leaving 7 bases not matched to a gene. The CDR3 protein is CASSLAQGGTRNTIYF. The CDR3 nucleotides are TGTGCCAGCAGCTTAGCGCAGGGGGGAACCCGAAACACCATATATTTT.

CDR3 nucleotide sequence: TGCGCCAGCAGCGAACAGGGGGAAGCCTACAATGAGCAGTTCTTC. The encoded protein is CASSEQGEAYNEQFF. The rearrangement uses TRBV4-1 and TRBJ2-1; 8 bases agree with TRBD1. The CDR3 spans 15 residues. With V trimmed by 5 bases and J by 2 bases, 5 bases remained unmatched. From germline, CDR1 is MGHRA and CDR2 YSYEKL.

The V call is TRBV24-1, the J call TRBJ2-1, with 7 bases aligning to TRBD1. This CDR3 is built from 15 residues. J was trimmed by 8 bases and V by 4 bases; bases with no gene match: 10. Germline loops: CDR1 KGHDR, CDR2 SFDVKD. In DNA, the CDR3 is TGTGCCACCAGTGAGCAGACAGGGTTTAAGGATGAGCAGTTCTTC. This translates into CATSEQTGFKDEQFF.

This rearrangement joins TRBV11-2 to TRBJ1-5; tentatively, D is TRBD1 (6 bases). Germline CDR1 and CDR2: SGHAT and FQNNGV. The V end was cut by 5 bases, the J end by 4 bases, with 18 bases between. CDR3 length: 16 amino acids. DNA of the CDR3: TGTGCCAGCAGCCCTGGATGGGGGGCATCTAATCAGCCCCAGCATTTT. This encodes CASSPGWGASNQPQHF.

The V call is TRBV11-3, the J call TRBJ2-7, with 9 bases fitting TRBD1. CDR3 length: 15 residues. The V gene's germline CDR1 is SGHNT and CDR2 YENEEA. Trimming removed 5 bases from V and 6 bases from J; junction bases left unmatched: 11. CDR3 region: CASSPRPGTGIEQYF. DNA of the CDR3: TGTGCCAGCAGCCCCCGTCCCGGGACAGGGATCGAGCAGTACTTC.

The chain employs TRBV28 and TRBJ2-5; a weak D match, TRBD1 (5 bases). Looked up from germline, CDR1 is MDHEN and CDR2 is SYDVKM. V lost 4 bases and J lost 1, with 10 bases in between. The CDR3 sequence is 14 residues long. Here the CDR3 DNA reads TGTGCCAGCAGTTCGTCCAGGGTCCAAGAGACCCAGTACTTC. This gives the protein CASSSSRVQETQYF.